The 10 T cell receptor beta chains in this list originate from one sample, sequenced in a study of T cell responses to AZD1222 COVID-19 vaccine. The protocol was immunoSEQ multiplex PCR, while the TCRdb copy is restricted to in-frame clones and leaves out a portion. The table includes under 150,000 clones, around 92% detected once. The specimen comprised peripheral blood, sampled on day 0 of AZD1222 vaccination. These receptors all come from an adult in good health.

The chain couples TRBV12-2 to TRBJ2-1; the D call in the table, TRBD2, was not verified against the DNA. TRBV12-2 is noted as a pseudogene. The CDR3 runs to 22 residues. The CDR3 is CASRLTGELAGEVMGSYNEQFF. CDR3 nucleotide sequence: TGTGCAAGTCGCTTAACAGGAGAACTAGCGGGAGAGGTCATGGGCTCCTACAATGAGCAGTTCTTC.

This sequence joins TRBV2 and TRBJ2-1; D ambiguous. The germline CDR1 and CDR2 sequences are SNHLY and FYNNEI. V lost 4 bases, J lost 5 bases, and 15 bases lay in between. The CDR3 totals 15 residues. The CDR3, as DNA: TGTGCCAGCAGTGGAAGCCTTACCCCCGACAATGAGCAGTTCTTC. Its translation: CASSGSLTPDNEQFF.

V gene TRBV4-2 combines with J gene TRBJ1-3; TRBD1 might be the D (5 bases). Per the germline V gene, CDR1 is LGHNA and CDR2 is YNFKEQ. Deletions cut 0 bases from V and 0 bases from J, with 9 bases between. The CDR3 covers 16 residues. The CDR3 nucleotides read TGTGCCAGCAGCCAAGATAGGGGCGGCTCTGGAAACACCATATATTTT. Its translation is CASSQDRGGSGNTIYF.

The V and J genes are TRBV7-3 and TRBJ2-7; D remains unclear. Trimming pared 2 bases from V and 6 bases from J, leaving 11 bases between. Per germline, CDR1 SGHTA and CDR2 FQGTGA. The CDR3 is made up of 13 amino acids. The CDR3 DNA reads TGTGCCAGCAGCTTATTCGTCGGTGCCGAGCAGTACTTC. Translated: CASSLFVGAEQYF.

The chain employs TRBV7-3 and TRBJ2-7; D unclear. Between the trimmed V and J ends, which lost 2 bases and 3 bases, there was a span of 11 bases. The CDR3 contains 14 residues. CDR1 SGHTA and CDR2 FQGTGA come from the germline V gene. The DNA for the CDR3 is TGTGCCAGCAGCTTACAGTACAACGGCTACGAGCAGTACTTC. Its translation: CASSLQYNGYEQYF.

The chain carries TRBV5-6 and TRBJ1-1; D uncertain. CDR1 and CDR2 (germline): SGHDT, YYEEEE. The V and J ends lost 4 bases and 3 bases respectively, with 7 bases between them. This CDR3 has 12 amino acids. CDR3 nucleotides: TGTGCCAGCAGCCTTGAGGACACTGAAGCTTTCTTT. Translating gives CASSLEDTEAFF.

This chain joins TRBV3-1 (or the pseudogene TRBV3-2) and TRBJ2-1; no clear D gene. V lost 3 bases and J lost 6, with 6 bases in between. From germline, CDR1 is LGHDT and CDR2 YNNKEL (reference sequence). CDR3 size: 12 residues. This CDR3 is CASSHWSNEQFF. The CDR3, as DNA: TGTGCCAGCAGCCATTGGTCCAATGAGCAGTTCTTC.

The chain carries TRBV5-1 and TRBJ1-6, with 7 bases matching TRBD1. V lost 4 bases to trimming and J lost 5 bases; unmatched junction nucleotides: 3. There are 14 residues in the CDR3. Germline-derived CDR1 and CDR2 are SGHRS and YFSETQ. The CDR3 region has the DNA TGCGCCAGCAGCGTCGGGACAGATAATTCACCCCTCCACTTT. This sequence encodes CASSVGTDNSPLHF.

The chain links TRBV5-4 to TRBJ2-1, with TRBD2 matching over 9 bases. Germline V gives CDR1 SGHNT, CDR2 YYREEE (reference sequence). The CDR3 loop spans 16 amino acids. Losses at the gene ends were 4 bases for V and 5 bases for J; bases not matched to a gene: 10. The CDR3 sequence: CASSLRLAGFDNEQFF. Written as DNA, the CDR3 is TGTGCCAGCAGCCTTAGGCTAGCGGGGTTCGACAATGAGCAGTTCTTC.

J is TRBJ2-5 and V is TRBV5-6, with 7 bases lining up with TRBD1. V trimming: 2 bases; J trimming: 3 bases; junction bases outside the gene matches: 1. CDR3 length equals 13 residues. CDR1 SGHDT and CDR2 YYEEEE come from the germline V gene. This chain's CDR3 is CASSLGTEETQYF. CDR3 nucleotides: TGTGCCAGCAGCTTAGGGACAGAAGAGACCCAGTACTTC.